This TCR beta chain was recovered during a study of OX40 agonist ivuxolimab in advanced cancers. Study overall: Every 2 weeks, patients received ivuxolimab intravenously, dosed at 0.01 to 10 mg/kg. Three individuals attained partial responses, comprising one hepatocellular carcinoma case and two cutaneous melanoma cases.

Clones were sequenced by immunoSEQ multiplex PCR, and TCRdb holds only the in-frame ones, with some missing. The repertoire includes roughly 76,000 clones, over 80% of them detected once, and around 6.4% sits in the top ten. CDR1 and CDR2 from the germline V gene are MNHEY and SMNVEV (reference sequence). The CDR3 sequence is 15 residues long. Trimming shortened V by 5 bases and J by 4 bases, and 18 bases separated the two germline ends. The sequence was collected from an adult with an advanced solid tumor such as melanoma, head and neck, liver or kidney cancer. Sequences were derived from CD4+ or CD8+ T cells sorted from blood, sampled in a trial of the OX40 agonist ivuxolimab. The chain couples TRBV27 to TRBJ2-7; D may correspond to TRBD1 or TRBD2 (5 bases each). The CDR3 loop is CASSQGTNLGYEQYF. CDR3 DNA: TGTGCCAGCAGTCAAGGGACGAACCTTGGATACGAGCAGTACTTC.